This T cell receptor beta chain was captured in a study of blood T cells in healthy people across ages. This CDR3 spans 14 amino acids. Looked up from germline, CDR1 is SQVTM and CDR2 is ANQGSEA. Trimming removed 7 bases from V and 5 bases from J, with 19 bases in between. For the second PCR, which ran for 7 to 11 cycles, a sample-barcoded 5' primer and a J-beta primer mix were used. TCRdb called the 5' RACE reads again in MiXCR, with one record for every CDR3 protein. This sample has under 1,000,000 distinct CDR3 sequences; 46% occur once, and the top ten carry 15% to 20%. The chain is built from TRBV29-1 and TRBJ2-3; possibly TRBD2 for D (6 bases). This receptor was taken from a man older than 75 in good health. The sequencing input was blood. The CDR3: CSAPGSGGGDTQYF. For the CDR3, the DNA is TGCAGCGCCCCTGGTAGCGGAGGTGGAGATACGCAGTATTTT.